A selection of T cell receptor beta chains follows, all from one sample in a study of shared clonotypes between healthy human individuals. The protocol was immunoSEQ multiplex PCR, while the TCRdb copy is restricted to in-frame clones and leaves out a portion. This table has some 600,000 clones, approximately 96% appearing once. Input material: naive CD8+ T cells sorted from blood. Every receptor here comes from a woman younger than 45 in good health. The conserved cysteine and the conserved F or W are not part of the CDR3 here.

>TRBV27|14|TRBJ2-7
ASRPGTSGSHYEQY
>TRBV4-2|16|TRBJ2-7
ASSSLGQGHLSPYEQY
>TRBV5-1|14|TRBJ1-2
ASSFEGGLLTYGYT
>TRBV27|12|TRBJ2-7
ASSLGAGNYEQY
>TRBV5-8|13|TRBJ2-1
ASSIGGGPYNEQF
>TRBV19|14|TRBJ1-5
ASSIPWGESNQPQH
>TRBV27|14|TRBJ2-7
ASSPSGLAVLYEQY
>TRBV4-1|14|TRBJ2-7
ASSQGPRAGSYEQY
>TRBV2|14|TRBJ2-7
ASRARAGTSGYEQY
>TRBV4-1|16|TRBJ1-1
ASSQPGPLLADYTEAF
>TRBV6-4|12|TRBJ2-4
ASRRGPIEIIQY
>TRBV7-9|13|TRBJ2-1
ASSKSGRSYNEQF
>TRBV5-1|15|TRBJ2-1
ASSLERSGRAASEQF
>TRBV28|9|TRBJ2-7
ASRRQTEQY
>TRBV2|11|TRBJ2-2
ASTPGGYGELF
>TRBV4-1|14|TRBJ1-2
ASSRVPGTEVYGYT
>TRBV19|14|TRBJ2-1
ASSIRLREGRDEQF
>TRBV19|15|TRBJ1-3
ASSAPYAGSSGNTIY
>TRBV13|10|TRBJ1-4
ASSSGGEKLF
>TRBV15|11|TRBJ2-5
ATSTLREETQY
>TRBV19|12|TRBJ2-5
ASSIDSNQETQY
>TRBV6-6|14|TRBJ1-3
ASRGNRGDSGNTIY
>TRBV27|10|TRBJ2-7
ASSSSLYEQY
>TRBV19|11|TRBJ2-7
ASSLGPSYEQY
>TRBV7-8|12|TRBJ2-7
ASSPTGGGYEQY
>TRBV13|12|TRBJ2-7
ASSGPGQTPEQY
>TRBV5-4|12|TRBJ2-1
ASSRLGGSNEQF
>TRBV7-2|12|TRBJ2-5
ASPLGLGNETQY
>TRBV7-8|14|TRBJ2-1
ASSPRRTALYNEQF
>TRBV19|13|TRBJ2-1
ASSVLLAGINEQF
>TRBV6-6|13|TRBJ2-5
ASTIGQGSSETQY
>TRBV13|14|TRBJ2-3
ASSSRLAGGSDTQY